This entry lists 20 T cell receptor beta chains sequenced from one sample in a study of Ad26.COV2.S vaccination and SARS-CoV-2 variants. The treatment here: roughly 19 received Ad26.COV2.S at low or high dose, single or two shots; 5 received placebo; per-sample allocation not given. Repertoires come from day 63 after the first vaccine or placebo injection. Clones were sequenced by immunoSEQ multiplex PCR, and TCRdb holds only the in-frame ones, with some missing. The sample has 400,000 to 450,000 clones; 90% are singletons. The material sequenced was peripheral blood, taken in a trial of Ad26.COV2.S vaccine versus placebo. These receptors were collected from a person between 18 and 65 years old who received the Ad26.COV2.S COVID-19 vaccine or a placebo.

The chain uses TRBV15 and TRBJ2-1; a possible D gene is TRBD1 (6 bases). Trimming pared 6 bases from V and 13 bases from J, leaving 25 bases between. CDR3 length: 15 residues. From germline, CDR1 is LNHNV and CDR2 YYDKDF (reference sequence). The chain's CDR3 is CATRPGHNELEYQFF. DNA for the CDR3: TGTGCCACCAGACCGGGACATAACGAACTAGAATATCAGTTCTTC.

The J gene is TRBJ2-7, the V gene TRBV6-2 or TRBV6-3; TRBD2 aligns across 8 bases. This CDR3 contains 13 residues. The V segment lost 4 bases and the J segment 3 bases; nucleotides outside the gene matches: 2. The germline gives CDR1 MNHEY, CDR2 SVGEGT. The CDR3 DNA reads TGTGCCAGCAGTTCCCTAGCGGGCTACGAGCAGTACTTC. As protein: CASSSLAGYEQYF.

The rearrangement joins TRBV10-3 to TRBJ2-5; the D gene could be TRBD1 or TRBD2 (5 bases each). V lost 4 bases to trimming and J lost 2 bases, with 14 bases between them. The CDR3 contains 15 residues. From germline, CDR1 is ENHRY and CDR2 SYGVKD. CDR3 protein: CAISARTRTQETQYF. The CDR3 DNA reads TGTGCCATCAGTGCCCGGACACGGACTCAAGAGACCCAGTACTTC.

The V call is TRBV9, the J call TRBJ2-7; D gene unclear. The CDR3 contains 15 residues. V lost 4 bases, J lost 2 bases, and 16 bases lay in between. The germline CDR1 and CDR2 sequences are SGDLS and YYNGEE. This CDR3 reads CASSPYGPTTYEQYF. CDR3 sequence (DNA): TGTGCCAGCAGCCCATACGGACCGACGACCTACGAGCAGTACTTC.

In its sample, this clone was seen once. This rearrangement joins TRBV27 to TRBJ2-2, with a tentative D call TRBD2 (5 bases). The CDR3 extends over 16 amino acids. V lost 3 bases and J lost 0, with 11 bases in between. Germline CDR1 reads MNHEY; CDR2 reads SMNVEV (reference sequence). CDR3 nucleotides: TGTGCCAGCAGTTTCGGACTGCTCACGAACACCGGGGAGCTGTTTTTT. Its translation: CASSFGLLTNTGELFF.

The chain carries TRBV11-3 and TRBJ1-5, with 10 bases identical to TRBD1. This CDR3 region has 18 residues. J gave up 4 bases and V 0 bases, and 9 bases lay outside the gene matches. Germline lookup yields CDR1 SGHNT and CDR2 YENEEA. This chain's CDR3 is CASSLDNSGQGTNQPQHF. CDR3 nucleotides: TGTGCCAGCAGCTTAGATAATTCGGGACAGGGGACTAATCAGCCCCAGCATTTT.

The V gene is TRBV27, the J gene TRBJ2-6; TRBD1 might be the D (5 bases). CDR1 MNHEY and CDR2 SMNVEV come from the germline V gene (reference sequence). The CDR3 is made up of 15 amino acids. V lost 0 bases to trimming and J lost 2 bases, with 5 bases between them. The CDR3 sequence: CASSLSGPGANVLTF. CDR3 DNA: TGTGCCAGCAGTTTATCGGGGCCTGGGGCCAACGTCCTGACTTTC.

CDR3 sequence (DNA): TGTGCCAGCAGCCCCGACGCGGGGGGCACCGGGGAGCTGTTTTTT. Amino acid sequence: CASSPDAGGTGELFF. The V gene is TRBV7-6, the J gene TRBJ2-2; 8 bases match TRBD2. V shed 5 bases, J shed 4 bases, and the junction held 6 bases outside the gene matches. This CDR3 has 15 residues. Germline CDR1 SGHVS, CDR2 FNYEAQ. The variable domain in full, completed from reference TRBV7-6 and TRBJ2-2, reads GAGVSQSPRYKVTKRGQDVALRCDPISGHVSLYWYRQALGQGPEFLTYFNYEAQQDKSGLPNDRFSAERPEGSISTLTIQRTEQRDSAMYRCASSPDAGGTGELFFGEGSRLTVL.

V is TRBV18 and J is TRBJ1-1; D possibly corresponds to TRBD1 (6 bases). Deletions cut 0 bases from V and 5 bases from J, with 13 bases between. The CDR3 sequence is 15 residues long. The germline gives CDR1 KGHSH, CDR2 LQKENI. The CDR3 DNA reads as TGTGCCAGCTCACCACCGCGGGGGCGAAGAACTGAAGCTTTCTTT. Translation gives CASSPPRGRRTEAFF. Drawing the rest from reference TRBV18 and TRBJ1-1, the complete variable domain is NAGVMQNPRHLVRRRGQEARLRCSPMKGHSHVYWYRQLPEEGLKFMVYLQKENIIDESGMPKERFSAEFPKEGPSILRIQQVVRGDSAAYFCASSPPRGRRTEAFFGQGTRLTVV.

This clone was seen a handful of times. This rearrangement joins TRBV6-2 or TRBV6-3 to TRBJ2-7, with D hard to call. V lost 4 bases to trimming and J lost 0 bases, with 13 bases between them. From germline, CDR1 is MNHEY and CDR2 SVGEGT. CDR3 size: 15 residues. The CDR3: CASSFGIVASYEQYF. The CDR3 DNA sequence: TGTGCCAGCAGTTTTGGGATAGTTGCCTCCTACGAGCAGTACTTC.

The genes are TRBV18 and TRBJ2-1; 7 bases line up with TRBD2. There are 16 residues in the CDR3. Trimming removed 0 bases from V and 5 bases from J; junction bases left unmatched: 7. Germline V gene sequence: CDR1 KGHSH, CDR2 LQKENI. The CDR3 region is CASSPPNSGFNNEQFF. CDR3 bases: TGTGCCAGCTCACCACCGAATAGCGGGTTCAACAATGAGCAGTTCTTC.

This sequence joins TRBV9 and TRBJ2-1, with D unresolved. V was clipped by 3 bases and J by 7 bases, with 11 bases between them. The CDR3 is 13 residues long. The germline V gene has CDR1 SGDLS and CDR2 YYNGEE. CDR3 nucleotides: TGTGCCAGCAGCGCCCCTTTGGGGAATGAGCAGTTCTTC. Encoded protein: CASSAPLGNEQFF. Using reference TRBV9 and TRBJ2-1 for the parts outside the CDR3, the full variable domain is DSGVTQTPKHLITATGQRVTLRCSPRSGDLSVYWYQQSLDQGLQFLIQYYNGEERAKGNILERFSAQQFPDLHSELNLSSLELGDSALYFCASSAPLGNEQFFGPGTRLTVL.

The V call is TRBV7-2, the J call TRBJ2-7, with D perhaps assigned TRBD1 or TRBD2 (6 bases each). The CDR3 loop spans 17 amino acids. Germline CDR1 is SGHTA and CDR2 is FQGNSA. V lost 3 bases, J lost 2 bases, and 20 bases lay in between. CDR3 region: CASSLGGLAVGTYEQYF. As DNA, the CDR3 is TGTGCCAGCAGCTTGGGGGGCTTAGCGGTGGGAACCTACGAGCAGTACTTC.

The chain has TRBV6-7 and TRBJ1-4; 9 bases align to TRBD1. TRBV6-7 is filed as an ORF, its function uncertain. J was trimmed by 0 bases and V by 6 bases; bases with no gene match: 14. This CDR3 comprises 19 residues. CDR3: CASRSGDRELLATNEKLFF. The DNA of the CDR3 is TGTGCCAGCAGGAGTGGGGACAGGGAACTGTTAGCAACTAATGAAAAACTGTTTTTT.

The rearrangement links TRBV2 to TRBJ2-2; D might be TRBD2 (5 bases). This CDR3 has 14 amino acids. Germline lookup yields CDR1 SNHLY and CDR2 FYNNEI. Trimming left V 7 bases short and J 0 bases short, with 9 bases between. The CDR3 DNA reads TGTGCCAGCATAGGACTCTCGAACACCGGGGAGCTGTTTTTT. It encodes CASIGLSNTGELFF. The full variable domain, completed using reference TRBV2 and TRBJ2-2, is EPEVTQTPSHQVTQMGQEVILRCVPISNHLYFYWYRQILGQKVEFLVSFYNNEISEKSEIFDDQFSVERPDGSNFTLKIRSTKLEDSAMYFCASIGLSNTGELFFGEGSRLTVL.

The V gene is TRBV6-5, the J gene TRBJ2-5, with 8 bases fitting TRBD1. The V gene end was trimmed by 6 bases and the J gene end by 2 bases; junction bases not matched to a gene: 2. The CDR3 is 13 residues long. Germline CDR1 is MNHEY and CDR2 is SVGAGI. This chain's CDR3 is CASRGQGQETQYF. CDR3 nucleotides: TGTGCCAGCAGAGGACAGGGTCAAGAGACCCAGTACTTC.

This rearrangement joins TRBV7-3 to TRBJ2-3, with D maybe TRBD1 (6 bases). This CDR3 has 14 amino acids. In germline, CDR1 is SGHTA, CDR2 FQGTGA. V dropped 4 bases and J dropped 2 bases, with 10 bases sitting between them. This CDR3 reads CASSSTGSTDTQYF. CDR3 DNA: TGTGCCAGCAGCTCCACAGGGTCCACAGATACGCAGTATTTT. Variable domain in full (rest from reference TRBV7-3 and TRBJ2-3): GAGVSQTPSNKVTEKGKYVELRCDPISGHTALYWYRQSLGQGPEFLIYFQGTGAADDSGLPNDRFFAVRPEGSVSTLKIQRTERGDSAVYLCASSSTGSTDTQYFGPGTRLTVL.

The chain is built from TRBV5-1 and TRBJ1-5; the match to TRBD1 covers 11 bases. The junction had 13 bases not matched to a gene; V was cut back by 4 bases and J by 1 base. The CDR3 is 19 residues long. Per germline, CDR1 SGHRS and CDR2 YFSETQ. This chain's CDR3 is CASSHRDRGTNRSNQPQHF. The CDR3 bases are TGCGCCAGCAGCCACCGGGACAGGGGGACGAATCGGAGCAATCAGCCCCAGCATTTT.

The chain is built from TRBV7-9 and TRBJ2-5, with D tentatively TRBD2 (5 bases). Per germline, CDR1 SEHNR and CDR2 FQNEAQ (reference sequence). The CDR3 is made up of 15 amino acids. Between the trimmed V and J ends, which lost 5 bases and 2 bases, there was a span of 15 bases. The CDR3 DNA reads TGTGCCAGCAGCCCCCGGACTCCCCCACAAGAGACCCAGTACTTC. Translated: CASSPRTPPQETQYF. The full variable domain, its missing parts supplied by reference TRBV7-9 and TRBJ2-5, is DTGVSQNPRHKITKRGQNVTFRCDPISEHNRLYWYRQTLGQGPEFLTYFQNEAQLEKSRLLSDRFSAERPKGSFSTLEIQRTEQGDSAMYLCASSPRTPPQETQYFGPGTRLLVL.

This clone was recorded once. This chain joins TRBV5-1 and TRBJ1-3, with a possible D match to TRBD1 (5 bases). Germline CDR1 and CDR2: SGHRS and YFSETQ. Trimming shortened V by 0 bases and J by 4 bases, and 17 bases separated the two germline ends. This CDR3 has 17 residues. CDR3 sequence reads: CASSLVGPTDAGNTIYF. The DNA for the CDR3 is TGCGCCAGCAGCTTGGTGGGACCGACTGACGCAGGAAACACCATATATTTT.